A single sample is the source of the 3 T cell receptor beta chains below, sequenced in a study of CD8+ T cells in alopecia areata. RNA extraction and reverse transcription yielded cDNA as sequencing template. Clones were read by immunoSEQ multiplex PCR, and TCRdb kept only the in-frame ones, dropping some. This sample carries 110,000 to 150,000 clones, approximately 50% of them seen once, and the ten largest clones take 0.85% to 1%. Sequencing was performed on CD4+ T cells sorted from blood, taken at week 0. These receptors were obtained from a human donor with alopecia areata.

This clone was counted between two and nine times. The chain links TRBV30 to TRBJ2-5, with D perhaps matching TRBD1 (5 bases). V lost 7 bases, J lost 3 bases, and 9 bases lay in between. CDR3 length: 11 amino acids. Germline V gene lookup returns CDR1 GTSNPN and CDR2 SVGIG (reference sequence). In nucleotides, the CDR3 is TGTGCCTCTACAGGAGAAGAGACCCAGTACTTC. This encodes CASTGEETQYF.

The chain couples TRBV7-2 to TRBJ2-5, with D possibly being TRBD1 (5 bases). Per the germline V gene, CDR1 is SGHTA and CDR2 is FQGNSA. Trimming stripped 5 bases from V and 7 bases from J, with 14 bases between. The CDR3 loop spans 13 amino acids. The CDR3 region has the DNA TGTGCCAGCAGCCTGACTGACAGTCCGACCCAGTACTTC. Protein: CASSLTDSPTQYF.

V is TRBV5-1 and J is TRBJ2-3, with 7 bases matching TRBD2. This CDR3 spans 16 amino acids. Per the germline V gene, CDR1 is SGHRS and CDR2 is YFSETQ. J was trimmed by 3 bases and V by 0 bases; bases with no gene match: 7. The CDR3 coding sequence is TGCGCCAGCAGCTTGGCCGGTCCGGGGGGTACAGATACGCAGTATTTT. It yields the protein CASSLAGPGGTDTQYF.